This TCR beta chain came from a study of tumor and adjacent non-tumor tissue in lung cancer. Study details: Each sample yielded roughly 4.2 million productive TCRbeta reads on average. Study-wide results and limits: Tumor tissue had significantly higher TCR diversity than normal lung. Patients with more diverse tumor TCRs had worse survival.

CDR1 is SEHNR and CDR2 is FQNEAQ in the germline V gene (reference sequence). CDR3 size: 15 residues. V was trimmed by 2 bases and J by 7 bases, leaving 18 bases between them. This sample's RNA came from whole unsorted tissue. This non-tumor lung sample came from over 3 cm beyond the tumor edge. Donors were chemotherapy-naive, newly diagnosed lung cancer surgical patients in China, August–late 2014. The sample holds a few counts of this clonotype. Its antigen is as yet unknown. Three rounds of nested PCR, following a modified ARM-PCR protocol, produced the TCRbeta library. One entry per CDR3 protein, called by TCRdb with MiXCR from the multiplex PCR reads. Seen here are under 95,000 distinct CDR3 sequences, approximately 81% observed once, and the top ten hold 51%.

Sequences were obtained from distant non-tumor lung tissue. The sequence was collected from a man aged 60 to 69 with non-small cell lung cancer. The J gene is TRBJ2-7, the V gene TRBV7-9; a weak D match, TRBD2 (6 bases). CDR3 bases: TGTGCCAGCAGCTTACGACGGGGGAATTCGTGGGAGCAGTACTTC. It is translated as CASSLRRGNSWEQYF. The variable domain in full, completed from reference TRBV7-9 and TRBJ2-7, reads DTGVSQNPRHKITKRGQNVTFRCDPISEHNRLYWYRQTLGQGPEFLTYFQNEAQLEKSRLLSDRFSAERPKGSFSTLEIQRTEQGDSAMYLCASSLRRGNSWEQYFGPGTRLTVT.